This T cell receptor (beta chain) was captured in a study of neoadjuvant nivolumab and ipilimumab in lung cancer. Overall study results and limits: Only a single major-pathologic-response sample was available for clonality analysis. Only a small number of samples underwent TCR sequencing. Blood richness before therapy tracked richness in tumors resected after neoadjuvant therapy.

Assay: immunoSEQ multiplex PCR; the TCRdb copy retains only in-frame clones and omits some. The table has approximately 2,000 clones, 85% seen once. CDR3 size: 16 residues. Looked up from germline, CDR1 is LNHDA and CDR2 is SQIVND (reference sequence). With V trimmed by 5 bases and J by 5 bases, 8 bases remained unmatched. This clone appeared a single time. The target antigen is unknown. The material sequenced was adjacent normal lung tissue, taken after neoadjuvant nivolumab, alone or with ipilimumab, at or shortly before surgery. The chain links TRBV19 to TRBJ2-3, with 12 bases lining up with TRBD2. The TCR originated in an adult with non-small cell lung cancer. The CDR3, as DNA: TGTGCCAGTAGTGTTCTAGCGGGAGGGTTACAAGATACGCAGTATTTT. This encodes CASSVLAGGLQDTQYF.